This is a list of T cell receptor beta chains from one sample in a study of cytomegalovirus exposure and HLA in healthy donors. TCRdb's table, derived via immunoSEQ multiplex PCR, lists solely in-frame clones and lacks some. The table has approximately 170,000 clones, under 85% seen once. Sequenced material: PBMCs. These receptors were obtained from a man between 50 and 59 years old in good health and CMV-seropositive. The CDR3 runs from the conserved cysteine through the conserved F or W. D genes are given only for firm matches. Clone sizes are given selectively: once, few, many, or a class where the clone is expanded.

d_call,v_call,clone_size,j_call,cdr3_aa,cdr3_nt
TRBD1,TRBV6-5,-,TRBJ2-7,CASSYSRDRSYEQYF,TGTGCCAGCAGTTACTCCCGGGACAGATCCTACGAGCAGTACTTC
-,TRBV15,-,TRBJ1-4,CATSTSKQVLNEKLFF,TGTGCCACCAGCACGAGCAAACAGGTACTTAATGAAAAACTGTTTTTT
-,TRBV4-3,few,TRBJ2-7,CASSQKRWYEQYF,TGCGCCAGCAGCCAAAAGAGATGGTACGAGCAGTACTTC
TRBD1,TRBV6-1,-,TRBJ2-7,CASLWTGGGYEQYF,TGTGCCAGCCTCTGGACAGGGGGGGGTTACGAGCAGTACTTC
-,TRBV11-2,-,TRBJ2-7,CASSSPRDIVYEQYF,TGTGCCAGCAGTTCCCCTCGGGACATAGTCTACGAGCAGTACTTC
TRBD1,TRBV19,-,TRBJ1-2,CASSPMGQGVVYGYTF,TGTGCCAGTAGTCCTATGGGACAGGGCGTGGTCTATGGCTACACCTTC
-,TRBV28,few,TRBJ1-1,CASSSGADAIEAFF,TGTGCCAGCAGTTCTGGGGCGGATGCAATTGAAGCTTTCTTT
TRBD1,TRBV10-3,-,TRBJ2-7,CAISAGTGSSYEQYF,TGTGCCATCAGCGCCGGGACAGGGAGCTCCTACGAGCAGTACTTC
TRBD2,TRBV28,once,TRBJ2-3,CASGPSAGAQDTQYF,TGTGCCAGCGGCCCTTCAGCGGGGGCACAAGATACGCAGTATTTT
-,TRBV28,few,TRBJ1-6,CASREGLGGSPLHF,TGTGCCAGCAGAGAGGGGTTGGGGGGTTCACCCCTCCACTTT
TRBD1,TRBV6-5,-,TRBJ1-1,CASSYSRQGAAHF,TGTGCCAGCAGTTACTCGAGACAGGGGGCCGCCCACTTT
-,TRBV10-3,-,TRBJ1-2,CAISEGLDTKNYGYTF,TGTGCCATCAGTGAGGGTTTGGACACTAAAAACTATGGCTACACCTTC
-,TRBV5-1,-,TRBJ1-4,CASSLMQGPNEKLFF,TGCGCCAGCAGCTTGATGCAGGGTCCTAATGAAAAACTGTTTTTT
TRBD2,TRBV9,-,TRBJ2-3,CASNPKGTSIDTQYF,TGTGCCAGCAACCCAAAAGGGACTAGCATAGATACGCAGTATTTT
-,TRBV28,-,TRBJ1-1,CASSLGLGQYHTEAFF,TGTGCCAGCAGTTTAGGCCTCGGACAATACCACACTGAAGCTTTCTTT
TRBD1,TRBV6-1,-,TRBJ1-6,CASSENGQGSNSPLHF,TGTGCCAGCAGTGAAAACGGACAGGGAAGTAATTCACCCCTCCACTTT
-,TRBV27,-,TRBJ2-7,CASSLFGPRGRGYEQYF,TGTGCCAGCAGTTTATTTGGCCCTCGGGGGAGAGGCTACGAGCAGTACTTC
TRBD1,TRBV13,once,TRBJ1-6,CASSLDRRDSNSPLHF,TGTGCCAGCAGCTTAGATCGCCGGGACAGTAATTCACCCCTCCACTTT
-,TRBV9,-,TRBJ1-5,CASSVGSSPNQPQHF,TGTGCCAGCAGCGTCGGAAGTAGCCCCAATCAGCCCCAGCATTTT
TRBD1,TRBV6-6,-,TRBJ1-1,CASSYTGQGAEAFF,TGTGCCAGCAGTTACACCGGACAGGGGGCTGAAGCTTTCTTT
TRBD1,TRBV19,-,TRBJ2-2,CASSSRTGTAGELFF,TGTGCCAGTAGTAGCAGGACAGGGACAGCCGGGGAGCTGTTTTTT
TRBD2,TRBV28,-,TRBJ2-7,CASRAPPVSSGRNEQYF,TGTGCCAGCAGAGCCCCCCCCGTATCTAGCGGGAGGAACGAGCAGTACTTC
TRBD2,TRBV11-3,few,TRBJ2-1,CASSAPGLAGNEQFF,TGTGCCAGCAGCGCACCGGGACTAGCAGGCAATGAGCAGTTCTTC
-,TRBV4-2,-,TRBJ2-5,CASSQEGGIQETQYF,TGTGCCAGCAGCCAAGAAGGAGGAATACAGGAGACCCAGTACTTC
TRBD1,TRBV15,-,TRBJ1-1,CATSSRQGARTEAFF,TGTGCCACCAGCAGCCGACAGGGGGCGCGAACTGAAGCTTTCTTT
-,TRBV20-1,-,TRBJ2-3,CSAPVAYTQYF,TGCAGTGCTCCTGTAGCCTATACGCAGTATTTT
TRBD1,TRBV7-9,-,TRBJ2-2,CAIQQRTGQTNTGELFF,TGTGCCATCCAACAACGAACGGGACAGACAAACACCGGGGAGCTGTTTTTT
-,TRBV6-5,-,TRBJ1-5,CASSRTDGAGPQHF,TGTGCCAGCAGTCGGACAGACGGGGCAGGGCCCCAGCATTTT
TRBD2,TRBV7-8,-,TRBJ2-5,CASSRLAGQETQYF,TGTGCCAGCAGCCGACTAGCGGGGCAAGAGACCCAGTACTTC
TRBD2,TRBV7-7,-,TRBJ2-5,CASSLAPSGGETQYF,TGTGCTAGCAGCTTAGCGCCTAGCGGGGGGGAGACCCAGTACTTC
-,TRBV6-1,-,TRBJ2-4,CASSEQQGGGIQYF,TGTGCCAGCAGTGAACAACAGGGGGGGGGTATTCAGTACTTC
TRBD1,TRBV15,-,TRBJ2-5,CATSRDYRGRGETQYF,TGTGCCACCAGCAGAGATTACAGGGGGCGAGGAGAGACCCAGTACTTC
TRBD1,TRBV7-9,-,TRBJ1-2,CASSSRDRGGYTF,TGTGCCAGCAGCTCCCGGGACAGGGGTGGCTACACCTTC
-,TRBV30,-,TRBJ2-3,CAWSVGVAASTDTQYF,TGTGCCTGGAGTGTAGGAGTAGCGGCTAGCACAGATACGCAGTATTTT
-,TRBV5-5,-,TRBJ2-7,CASSIGRGYEQYF,TGTGCCAGCAGCATTGGGAGGGGGTACGAGCAGTACTTC
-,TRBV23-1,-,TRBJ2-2,CASSQWGGRVGTGELFF,TGCGCCAGCAGTCAATGGGGGGGGCGGGTAGGTACCGGGGAGCTGTTTTTT
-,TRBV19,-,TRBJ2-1,CASTLSTRGYNEQFF,TGTGCCAGTACCCTATCGACTAGGGGCTACAATGAGCAGTTCTTC
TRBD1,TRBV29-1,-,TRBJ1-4,CSVGTGGVEKLFF,TGCAGCGTGGGGACAGGGGGCGTTGAAAAACTGTTTTTT
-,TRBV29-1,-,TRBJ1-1,CSVDRGGNTEAFF,TGCAGCGTTGACAGGGGCGGGAACACTGAAGCTTTCTTT
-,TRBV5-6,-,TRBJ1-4,CASRGWRLNEKLFF,TGTGCCAGCAGAGGGTGGAGGCTTAATGAAAAACTGTTTTTT
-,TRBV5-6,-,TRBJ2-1,CASSLLRDTFF,TGTGCCAGCAGCTTGTTGCGGGATACGTTCTTC
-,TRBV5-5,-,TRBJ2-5,CASSFIQETQYF,TGTGCCAGCAGCTTTATTCAAGAGACCCAGTACTTC
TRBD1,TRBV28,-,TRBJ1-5,CASIRDRANQPQHF,TGTGCCAGCATAAGAGACAGGGCGAATCAGCCCCAGCATTTT
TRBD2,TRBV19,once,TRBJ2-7,CASSSLAGGSYEQYF,TGTGCCAGTAGTAGTCTGGCGGGGGGATCCTACGAGCAGTACTTC
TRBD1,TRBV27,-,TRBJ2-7,CASSLQGVSPYEQYF,TGTGCCAGCAGTTTACAGGGGGTTAGTCCCTACGAGCAGTACTTC
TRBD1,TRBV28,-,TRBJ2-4,CASSQGAGNIQYF,TGTGCCAGTTCCCAGGGGGCCGGGAACATTCAGTACTTC
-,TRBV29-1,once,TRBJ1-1,CSVERGAFF,TGCAGCGTTGAGCGGGGAGCTTTCTTT
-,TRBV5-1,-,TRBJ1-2,CASSPAGGSYGYTF,TGCGCCAGCAGCCCCGCAGGAGGGTCCTATGGCTACACCTTC
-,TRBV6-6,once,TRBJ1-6,CASSYTSSGNSPLHF,TGTGCCAGCAGTTACACAAGCTCGGGTAATTCACCCCTCCACTTT
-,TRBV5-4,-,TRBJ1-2,CASSLWSAANYGYTF,TGTGCCAGCAGCTTGTGGAGCGCAGCTAACTATGGCTACACCTTC
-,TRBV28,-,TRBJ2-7,CASRGASLYEQYF,TGTGCCAGCAGGGGAGCCTCCCTCTACGAGCAGTACTTC
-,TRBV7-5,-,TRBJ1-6,CVRSLVQGRTHSPLHF,TGTGTCAGAAGCTTAGTACAGGGGAGGACCCATTCACCCCTCCACTTT
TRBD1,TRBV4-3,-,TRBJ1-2,CASSQVPHRGYGYTF,TGCGCCAGCAGCCAAGTCCCGCACAGGGGCTATGGCTACACCTTC